Below are 18 T cell receptor beta chains sequenced from a single sample in a study of shared clonotypes between healthy human individuals. TCRdb keeps only in-frame clones here, not all; method: immunoSEQ multiplex PCR. Here the sample spans approximately 1,000,000 clones, 70% to 85% being singletons. The sample taken for sequencing was memory CD4+ T cells from PBMCs. The subset was: CD45RA-negative fraction. These receptors originate from a man between 18 and 29 years old in good health. Some clones in this sample may be carry-over from other donors' samples.

The gene calls are TRBV18 and TRBJ2-7, with 8 bases lining up with TRBD1. Germline V lookup: CDR1 KGHSH, CDR2 LQKENI. CDR3 length: 14 amino acids. Unmatched junction bases numbered 6, after V lost 2 bases and J lost 6 bases. The CDR3 DNA follows: TGTGCCAGCTCACCATTAGGACAGGGCTTCGAGCAGTACTTC. Its translation: CASSPLGQGFEQYF.

This clone was counted between two and nine times. This sequence joins TRBV11-3 and TRBJ2-7, with 9 bases that match TRBD2. V was clipped by 1 base and J by 3 bases; unmatched bases: 19. CDR1 and CDR2 from the germline V gene are SGHNT and YENEEA. This CDR3 has 20 amino acids. CDR3 residues: CASSLVGGTSGYQTLYEQYF. As DNA, the CDR3 is TGTGCCAGCAGCTTAGTCGGGGGAACTAGCGGGTACCAAACCCTCTACGAGCAGTACTTC.

The chain has TRBV7-8 and TRBJ1-1; tentatively, D is TRBD1 (5 bases). Trimming left V 7 bases short and J 0 bases short, with 9 bases between. The CDR3 is 13 amino acids. CDR1 and CDR2 (germline): SGHVS, FQNEAQ. The DNA for the CDR3 is TGTGCCAGCAACGTAGGGGTGAACACTGAAGCTTTCTTT. Protein: CASNVGVNTEAFF.

The gene calls are TRBV5-4 and TRBJ2-1, with 9 bases identical to TRBD2. This CDR3 contains 13 residues. The V segment lost 1 base and the J segment 8 bases; nucleotides outside the gene matches: 1. Germline values: CDR1 SGHNT, CDR2 YYREEE (reference sequence). The CDR3 nucleotides read TGTGCCAGCAGCTTGAGACTAGCGGATGAGCAGTTCTTC. Translated, it gives CASSLRLADEQFF. Based on the CDR3 plus reference TRBV5-4 and TRBJ2-1, the full variable domain is ETGVTQSPTHLIKTRGQQVTLRCSSQSGHNTVSWYQQALGQGPQFIFQYYREEENGRGNFPPRFSGLQFPNYSSELNVNALELDDSALYLCASSLRLADEQFFGPGTRLTVL.

This rearrangement joins TRBV29-1 to TRBJ1-1, with D perhaps matching TRBD1 (6 bases). The V gene lost 0 bases and the J gene lost 10 bases, with 15 bases spanning the gap. Germline values: CDR1 SQVTM, CDR2 ANQGSEA. The CDR3 is made up of 13 amino acids. The CDR3, as DNA: TGCAGCGTTGAAGATAGAAGTGGAGGGGGAGCTTTCTTT. Its protein product is CSVEDRSGGGAFF.

The chain recombines TRBV30 with TRBJ2-3; possibly TRBD1 for D (5 bases). In germline, CDR1 is GTSNPN, CDR2 SVGIG (reference sequence). V shed 6 bases and J shed 6 bases, with 13 bases lying between them. CDR3 size: 12 residues. The CDR3 region has the DNA TGTGCCTGCGCTCCTCAGGGCGATACGCAGTATTTT. This encodes CACAPQGDTQYF.

CDR3 coding DNA: TGTGCCAGCAGCTTGGTGGCTGGGGGGTACACTGAAGCTTTCTTT. It is translated as CASSLVAGGYTEAFF. The genes are TRBV5-5 and TRBJ1-1; the D gene is possibly TRBD1 (5 bases). Looked up from germline, CDR1 is SGHKS and CDR2 is YYEKEE (reference sequence). The CDR3 runs 15 residues. Trimming removed 0 bases at V and 3 bases at J, with 12 bases between.

This clone occurred many times. The chain has TRBV10-3 and TRBJ2-6; 8 nucleotides match TRBD1. Germline V gene sequence: CDR1 ENHRY, CDR2 SYGVKD. V shed 3 bases, J shed 4 bases, and the junction held 11 bases outside the gene matches. This CDR3 has 18 residues. CDR3 in amino acids: CAISDRGRGLAGANVLTF. The CDR3 DNA reads TGTGCCATCAGTGATAGGGGCAGGGGGCTAGCAGGGGCCAACGTCCTGACTTTC.

This clone was picked up many times. V is TRBV4-1 and J is TRBJ2-3, with D hard to call. The CDR3 has 15 amino acids. Germline V lookup: CDR1 MGHRA, CDR2 YSYEKL. V was trimmed by 0 bases and J by 2 bases, leaving 9 bases between them. CDR3 coding DNA: TGCGCCAGCAGCCAAGACCCGACGGTCACAGATACGCAGTATTTT. It specifies CASSQDPTVTDTQYF.

V usage is TRBV28 and J usage is TRBJ1-5, with 10 bases that match TRBD1. The germline CDR1 and CDR2 sequences are MDHEN and SYDVKM. V lost 5 bases, J lost 5 bases, and 12 bases stayed unmatched. CDR3 length equals 17 residues. The CDR3 nucleotides read TGTGCCAGCAGTCCCTCTTCCCGGACAGGGGGGGATCAGCCCCAGCATTTT. It is translated as CASSPSSRTGGDQPQHF.

The J gene is TRBJ1-1, the V gene TRBV10-3, with 12 positions matching TRBD1. This CDR3 comprises 14 residues. Germline lookup yields CDR1 ENHRY and CDR2 SYGVKD. Losses at the gene ends were 6 bases for V and 7 bases for J; bases not matched to a gene: 6. The CDR3 sequence is CAISRDRGQFEAFF. The CDR3, as DNA: TGTGCCATCAGCCGGGACAGGGGGCAGTTTGAAGCTTTCTTT.

The rearrangement links TRBV20-1 to TRBJ1-5, with unresolved D. This CDR3 contains 11 residues. Germline lookup yields CDR1 DFQATT and CDR2 SNEGSKA (reference sequence). Trimming cost V 5 bases and J 9 bases, with 11 bases left between them. The CDR3 coding sequence is TGCAGTGCTTACCGGGGAGGGCCCCAGCATTTT. It is translated as CSAYRGGPQHF.

V is TRBV11-1 and J is TRBJ1-1; D ambiguous. CDR3 length: 13 amino acids. The V end lost 6 bases, the J end lost 4 bases, and 12 bases lay between the germline ends. The germline V gene encodes CDR1 SGHAT and CDR2 FQDESV (reference sequence). For the CDR3, the DNA is TGTGCCAGCAGTGCGGGGTCGGGCACTGAAGCTTTCTTT. It translates to CASSAGSGTEAFF.

The rearrangement joins TRBV7-8 to TRBJ1-1, with a weak D call TRBD1 (6 bases). The germline V gene has CDR1 SGHVS and CDR2 FQNEAQ. CDR3 length: 13 residues. Trimming removed 0 bases at V and 11 bases at J, with 13 bases between. CDR3 loop: CASSLASTGSAFF. The DNA for the CDR3 is TGTGCCAGCAGCTTAGCATCTACAGGGAGCGCTTTCTTT.

V usage is TRBV6-5 and J usage is TRBJ1-1, with D possibly being TRBD1 (5 bases). Germline V gene sequence: CDR1 MNHEY, CDR2 SVGAGI. V gave up 7 bases and J gave up 4 bases, with 19 bases separating them. CDR3 length: 15 amino acids. The CDR3 is CASTPWGDEGTEAFF. In DNA form, the CDR3 reads TGTGCCAGCACCCCATGGGGGGATGAGGGCACTGAAGCTTTCTTT.

A few counts support this clone. The chain couples TRBV5-1 to TRBJ1-4; tentative D call: TRBD1 (5 bases). The V end was cut by 3 bases, the J end by 4 bases, with 13 bases between. Germline V gene data show CDR1 as SGHRS and CDR2 as YFSETQ. This CDR3 contains 15 residues. The CDR3 region has the DNA TGCGCCAGCAGCTCGGGGGATGGGGTTAATGAAAAACTGTTTTTT. Protein: CASSSGDGVNEKLFF.

The J gene is TRBJ2-3, the V gene TRBV5-1; D gene uncertain. The V gene lost 1 base and the J gene lost 1 base, with 7 bases spanning the gap. Germline lookup yields CDR1 SGHRS and CDR2 YFSETQ. The CDR3 is 14 residues long. The CDR3 protein is CASSLMSGTDTQYF. Written as DNA, the CDR3 is TGCGCCAGCAGCTTGATGAGTGGCACAGATACGCAGTATTTT. Supplemented by reference TRBV5-1 and TRBJ2-3, the full variable domain reads KAGVTQTPRYLIKTRGQQVTLSCSPISGHRSVSWYQQTPGQGLQFLFEYFSETQRNKGNFPGRFSGRQFSNSRSEMNVSTLELGDSALYLCASSLMSGTDTQYFGPGTRLTVL.

The chain carries TRBV7-8 and TRBJ1-5, with 12 bases lining up with TRBD1. The junction had 5 bases not matched to a gene; V was cut back by 1 base and J by 4 bases. The CDR3 runs 17 residues. The germline CDR1 and CDR2 sequences are SGHVS and FQNEAQ. The CDR3 nucleotides read TGTGCCAGCAGCTTAGTGGGACAGGGGGCAGGGAATCAGCCCCAGCATTTT. Amino acids: CASSLVGQGAGNQPQHF.